This T cell receptor (beta chain) was sequenced during a study of cytomegalovirus exposure and HLA in healthy donors. Whole-study findings and limits: The classifier, whose performance was assessed in both the original and validation cohorts, reportedly diagnosed cytomegalovirus status with high specificity and sensitivity. Subsequent analysis revealed that first-cohort TCR clusters tended to co-occur in the 120 or so validation repertoires. The study labeled 164 TCR beta chains cytomegalovirus-associated. Rarity characterized most TCR sequences, yet some public TCRs appeared in many donors.

V shed 7 bases and J shed 0 bases, with 11 bases lying between them. The CDR3 covers 15 residues. Germline CDR1 is SGHRS and CDR2 is YFSETQ. About this clone: Antigen specificity is unknown.

Measured with immunoSEQ multiplex PCR; TCRdb has only the in-frame clones, and not every one. The sample contains approximately 160,000 clones, nearly 90% of which appear only once. The sequence was obtained from a young woman in good health and CMV-seropositive. Material: PBMCs. The chain has TRBV5-1 and TRBJ2-6; D perhaps matches TRBD2 (5 bases). The CDR3: CASQRESSGANVLTF. The CDR3 DNA reads TGCGCCAGCCAGAGGGAGAGCTCTGGGGCCAACGTCCTGACTTTC.